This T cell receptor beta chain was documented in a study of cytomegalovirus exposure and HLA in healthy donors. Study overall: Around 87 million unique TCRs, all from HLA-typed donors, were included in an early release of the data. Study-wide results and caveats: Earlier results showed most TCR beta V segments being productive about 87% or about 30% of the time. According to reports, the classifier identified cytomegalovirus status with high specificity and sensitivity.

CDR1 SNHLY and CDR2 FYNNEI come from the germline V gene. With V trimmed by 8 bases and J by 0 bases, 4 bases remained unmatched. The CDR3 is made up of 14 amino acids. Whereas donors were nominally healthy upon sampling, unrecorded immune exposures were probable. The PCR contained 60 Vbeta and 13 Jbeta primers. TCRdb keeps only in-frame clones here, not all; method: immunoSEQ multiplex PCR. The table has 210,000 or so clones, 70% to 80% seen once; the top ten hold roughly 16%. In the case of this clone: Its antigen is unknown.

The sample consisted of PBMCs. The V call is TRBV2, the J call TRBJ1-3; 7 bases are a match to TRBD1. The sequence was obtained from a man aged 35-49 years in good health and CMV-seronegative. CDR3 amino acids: CASWTGYSGNTIYF. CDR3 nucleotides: TGTGCCAGCTGGACAGGATACTCTGGAAACACCATATATTTT.